A selection of T cell receptor beta chains follows, all from one sample in a study of cytomegalovirus exposure and HLA in healthy donors. Clones were read by immunoSEQ multiplex PCR, and TCRdb kept only the in-frame ones, dropping some. This sample has about 56,000 clones, with roughly nine tenths found just once. The specimen was PBMCs. The receptors were gathered from a woman under 30 in good health and CMV-seronegative. The CDR3 runs from the conserved cysteine through the conserved F or W. Fields, in order: CDR3 protein, CDR3 DNA, D gene, J gene, clone size, V gene. A D gene is named only where the DNA matches it firmly. Not every row has a clone size; where given, it reads once, few, many or a size class.

cdr3_aa: CASSETSLADTQYF
cdr3_nt: TGTGCCAGCAGCGAGACTAGTTTAGCAGATACGCAGTATTTT
d_call: .
j_call: TRBJ2-3
clone_size: many
v_call: TRBV7-3

cdr3_aa: CASRTGVNTEAFF
cdr3_nt: TGCGCCAGCAGAACCGGAGTGAACACTGAAGCTTTCTTT
d_call: .
j_call: TRBJ1-1
clone_size: once
v_call: TRBV5-1

cdr3_aa: CASSLLGMREAFF
cdr3_nt: TGTGCCAGCAGTTTATTAGGAATGCGGGAGGCTTTCTTT
d_call: .
j_call: TRBJ1-1
clone_size: .
v_call: TRBV28

cdr3_aa: CASSPTDGTWNQPQHF
cdr3_nt: TGTGCCAGCAGTCCTACAGACGGAACGTGGAATCAGCCCCAGCATTTT
d_call: .
j_call: TRBJ1-5
clone_size: few
v_call: TRBV28

cdr3_aa: CAISESKLAGVDTQYF
cdr3_nt: TGTGCCATCAGTGAGTCGAAACTAGCGGGAGTAGATACGCAGTATTTT
d_call: TRBD2
j_call: TRBJ2-3
clone_size: .
v_call: TRBV10-3

cdr3_aa: CASSLGGPMDQPQHF
cdr3_nt: TGTGCCAGCAGCTTAGGGGGGCCCATGGATCAGCCCCAGCATTTT
d_call: .
j_call: TRBJ1-5
clone_size: .
v_call: TRBV7-2

cdr3_aa: CASSSHRNTEAFF
cdr3_nt: TGTGCCAGCAGCTCCCATAGGAACACTGAAGCTTTCTTT
d_call: .
j_call: TRBJ1-1
clone_size: many
v_call: TRBV7-8

cdr3_aa: CASKQRGTYNEQFF
cdr3_nt: TGTGCCAGTAAGCAGCGGGGCACCTACAATGAGCAGTTCTTC
d_call: TRBD2
j_call: TRBJ2-1
clone_size: .
v_call: TRBV19

cdr3_aa: CASSFIGVREQFF
cdr3_nt: TGTGCCAGCAGCTTTATAGGGGTGCGTGAGCAGTTCTTC
d_call: .
j_call: TRBJ2-1
clone_size: few
v_call: TRBV7-8

cdr3_aa: CASSPGTGDEKLFF
cdr3_nt: TGTGCCAGCAGTCCCGGGACAGGGGACGAAAAACTGTTTTTT
d_call: TRBD1
j_call: TRBJ1-4
clone_size: .
v_call: TRBV5-5

cdr3_aa: CASTGQGTGELFF
cdr3_nt: TGTGCCAGCACTGGACAGGGGACCGGGGAGCTGTTTTTT
d_call: TRBD1
j_call: TRBJ2-2
clone_size: once
v_call: TRBV9

cdr3_aa: CASSTRTGGRDNEQFF
cdr3_nt: TGTGCCAGCAGCACACGCACAGGGGGTAGGGACAATGAGCAGTTCTTC
d_call: TRBD1
j_call: TRBJ2-1
clone_size: .
v_call: TRBV7-2

cdr3_aa: CASNTQGAYTEAFF
cdr3_nt: TGTGCCAGCAACACACAGGGGGCTTATACTGAAGCTTTCTTT
d_call: TRBD1
j_call: TRBJ1-1
clone_size: .
v_call: TRBV11-1

cdr3_aa: CASSSGQATNEKLFF
cdr3_nt: TGTGCCAGCAGCTCAGGACAGGCAACTAATGAAAAACTGTTTTTT
d_call: TRBD1
j_call: TRBJ1-4
clone_size: .
v_call: TRBV7-9